This is a list of T cell receptor beta chains from one sample in a study of shared clonotypes between healthy human individuals. The assay was immunoSEQ multiplex PCR, and TCRdb's table has in-frame clones only and misses some. The data hold roughly 1,500,000 clones, with 98% observed a single time. Sequences were obtained from naive CD4+ T cells sorted from blood. The receptors shown here come from a man in his thirties or forties in good health. The CDR3 runs from the conserved cysteine through the conserved F or W. Fields, in order: clone size, D gene, V gene, J gene, CDR3 DNA, CDR3 protein. A D gene is named only where the DNA matches it firmly. Size values are once, few and many counts, or a class for expanded clones, and some rows have none.

>NA|TRBD1|TRBV6-6|TRBJ1-5
TGTGCCAGCAGACCTGGACAGGGGAGAAGCAATCAGCCCCAGCATTTT
CASRPGQGRSNQPQHF
>NA|NA|TRBV27|TRBJ2-7
TGTGCCAGCAGCAGACCGGGACCGGGGGAGCAGTACTTC
CASSRPGPGEQYF
>NA|NA|TRBV2|TRBJ1-5
TGTGCCAGCAGTGAATCAGGTCAGCCCCAGCATTTT
CASSESGQPQHF
>NA|TRBD1|TRBV5-1|TRBJ2-1
TGCGCCAGCAGCTCGATCTCGACAGGGGGATTCAATGAGCAGTTCTTC
CASSSISTGGFNEQFF
>NA|NA|TRBV29-1|TRBJ1-2
TGCAGCGCACGGGGAGAGGAGGGCTACACCTTC
CSARGEEGYTF
>NA|NA|TRBV6-1|TRBJ1-1
TGTGCCAGCAGCGCTCAGACAGGACCGAACACTGAAGCTTTCTTT
CASSAQTGPNTEAFF
>NA|NA|TRBV2|TRBJ2-7
TGTGCCAGCAGTTGGGAGAAGCAGGGGCTCGAGCAGTACTTC
CASSWEKQGLEQYF
>NA|TRBD2|TRBV9|TRBJ2-5
TGTGCCAGCAGCGTAGATGGGACGGGAGGGGCATTAGAGACCCAGTACTTC
CASSVDGTGGALETQYF
>NA|NA|TRBV15|TRBJ1-2
TGTGCCACCAGCAGAGATCTAAGGCTGAATGGCTACACCTTC
CATSRDLRLNGYTF
>NA|NA|TRBV5-1|TRBJ2-5
TGCGCCACCCCGACGGAAGACTTAAAAGAGACCCAGTACTTC
CATPTEDLKETQYF
>NA|TRBD1|TRBV28|TRBJ1-5
TGTGCCAGCAGTCCAGACAGGGGATTACAGCCCCAGCATTTT
CASSPDRGLQPQHF
>NA|NA|TRBV9|TRBJ2-7
TGTGCCAGCAGCGTAACGGTGGCCCAAGGTAGCGAGCAGTACTTC
CASSVTVAQGSEQYF
>NA|TRBD1|TRBV18|TRBJ2-1
TGTGCCAGCTCCCGCACCGGGACAGGGACGTTCGATGAGCAGTTCTTC
CASSRTGTGTFDEQFF
>NA|TRBD2|TRBV18|TRBJ2-3
TGTGCCAGCGTTCCTTTAGCGGGACCCACAGATACGCAGTATTTT
CASVPLAGPTDTQYF
>NA|NA|TRBV6-1|TRBJ1-2
TGTGCCAGCAGCGCAGGGACACTAAGGAAATATGGCTACACCTTC
CASSAGTLRKYGYTF
>once|NA|TRBV28|TRBJ2-1
TGTGCCAGCAGTTTTTTTGCCAGTTCTAATGAGCAGTTCTTC
CASSFFASSNEQFF
>NA|NA|TRBV5-6|TRBJ1-1
TGTGCCAGCAGTACCAGGGGCGGTAACACTGAAGCTTTCTTT
CASSTRGGNTEAFF
>NA|TRBD1|TRBV7-9|TRBJ2-7
TGTGCCAGCAGCCCCCTCGGGACAGGACGGCACGAGCAGTACTTC
CASSPLGTGRHEQYF
>NA|NA|TRBV7-9|TRBJ1-5
TGTGCCAGCAGCTTGGGCGTGGGGGCACAAAATCAGCCCCAGCATTTT
CASSLGVGAQNQPQHF
>NA|NA|TRBV14|TRBJ2-2
TGTGCCAGCAGCCAACTGGGACGGTGGAACACCGGGGAGCTGTTTTTT
CASSQLGRWNTGELFF
>NA|TRBD1|TRBV28|TRBJ1-2
TGTGCCAGCAGAAAAACAGGGGGGAGCTACACCTTC
CASRKTGGSYTF
>NA|NA|TRBV10-1|TRBJ2-7
TGCGCCAGCATCACCGGGTCAACTGGCCCCTACGAGCAGTACTTC
CASITGSTGPYEQYF
>NA|NA|TRBV6-5|TRBJ2-7
TGTGCCAGCAGGGCCTCCTGGACCCGGTGGAGCGAGCAGTACTTC
CASRASWTRWSEQYF
>NA|TRBD2|TRBV30|TRBJ2-2
TGTGCCCAACCAAAGACTAGCGGGGCAATCTCTGCGAACACCGGGGAGCTGTTTTTT
CAQPKTSGAISANTGELFF
>NA|TRBD1|TRBV28|TRBJ2-6
TGTGCCAGCAGCTCGACAGGGTCTGGGGCCAACGTCCTGACTTTC
CASSSTGSGANVLTF
>NA|TRBD1|TRBV7-9|TRBJ1-2
TGTGCCAGCAGCTTAGCAACTGGGACAGCTCATTATGGCTACACCTTC
CASSLATGTAHYGYTF
>NA|TRBD2|TRBV9|TRBJ2-7
TGTGCCAGCAGCGTTAGTAGCGGGAGCGCTTTATACGAGCAGTACTTC
CASSVSSGSALYEQYF
>NA|NA|TRBV5-1|TRBJ2-3
TGCGCCAGCAGCCAGACAGAATTGCCCACAGATACGCAGTATTTT
CASSQTELPTDTQYF
>NA|TRBD2|TRBV28|TRBJ2-7
TGTGCCAGCAGTGGAGGGACTAGCGGGAGGGTGATGCCCTACGAGCAGTACTTC
CASSGGTSGRVMPYEQYF
>NA|NA|TRBV7-9|TRBJ2-1
TGTGCCAGCAGCTCGGGGGCCCTCAGCGGGACTGCCTACAATGAGCAGTTCTTC
CASSSGALSGTAYNEQFF
>NA|NA|TRBV19|TRBJ2-3
TGTGCCATTTCGTCAGGGGTCACAGATACGCAGTATTTT
CAISSGVTDTQYF
>NA|TRBD2|TRBV9|TRBJ2-3
TGTGCCAGCAGCGTAGTGGCGGGAGGCCTCACAGATACGCAGTATTTT
CASSVVAGGLTDTQYF
>once|NA|TRBV7-2|TRBJ1-4
TGTGCCAGCAGCAATCCAATCGGCTCAACTAATGAAAAACTGTTTTTT
CASSNPIGSTNEKLFF
>NA|TRBD1|TRBV7-9|TRBJ1-4
TGTGCCAGCACCGGACAGGCCAAAACCGATGAAAAACTGTTTTTT
CASTGQAKTDEKLFF
>NA|TRBD2|TRBV9|TRBJ2-3
TGTGCCAGCAGCCTCAGCGGGATCTCCACAGATACGCAGTATTTT
CASSLSGISTDTQYF
>NA|NA|TRBV1|TRBJ2-7
TGCACCAGCAGTTTATGTAGCGGGAGACGGGAGCAGTACTTC
CTSSLCSGRREQYF
>NA|NA|TRBV28|TRBJ2-7
TGTGCCAGCAGTCCCCCGACTAGGATTAAGGTGGGCGAGCAGTACTTC
CASSPPTRIKVGEQYF
>NA|NA|TRBV14|TRBJ1-1
TGTGCCAGCAGCCAACATCGCATAGGCACGAACACTGAAGCTTTCTTT
CASSQHRIGTNTEAFF
>NA|NA|TRBV6-5|TRBJ1-2
TGTGCCAGCAGTGGAAATCGTGGACCGGTCTATGGCTACACCTTC
CASSGNRGPVYGYTF
>NA|NA|TRBV7-2|TRBJ2-3
TGTGCCAGCAGCGGAAGCGGGTTTAGCACAGATACGCAGTATTTT
CASSGSGFSTDTQYF
>NA|NA|TRBV18|TRBJ1-1
TGTGCCAGCTCACAGACCGCGGGAATGAACACTGAAGCTTTCTTT
CASSQTAGMNTEAFF
>NA|TRBD2|TRBV2|TRBJ2-4
TGTGCCAGCAGTCCCGGGACTAGCGGGAGGGCGGACATTCAGTACTTC
CASSPGTSGRADIQYF
>NA|NA|TRBV11-2|TRBJ1-5
TGTGCCAGCAGCTTAGAGAATCAGCCCCAGCATTTT
CASSLENQPQHF
>once|NA|TRBV7-2|TRBJ2-7
TGTGCCAGCAGCCGACCGATGGGGGGCCCCTTCTACGAGCAGTACTTC
CASSRPMGGPFYEQYF
>NA|TRBD1|TRBV19|TRBJ1-1
TGTGCCAGTAGTATGTCGGCAGGGGGACACTCTGAAGCTTTCTTT
CASSMSAGGHSEAFF
>NA|NA|TRBV2|TRBJ2-2
TGTGCCAGCAGTGAAGAACAGACCGGGGAGCTGTTTTTT
CASSEEQTGELFF
>NA|TRBD1|TRBV11-2|TRBJ2-7
TGTGCCAGCAGCCCGTTGACAGGGGGGAGATACGAGCAGTACTTC
CASSPLTGGRYEQYF
>NA|NA|TRBV4-3|TRBJ2-1
TGCGCCAGCAGCCAAGATCGGGGACGGGTACGTGAGCAGTTCTTC
CASSQDRGRVREQFF
>NA|TRBD2|TRBV2|TRBJ2-1
TGTGCCAGCTCTGGGTCCGGACTAGCGGGAGTGTGGAATGAGCAGTTCTTC
CASSGSGLAGVWNEQFF
>NA|NA|TRBV28|TRBJ2-1
TGTGCCAGCACCCTCCGGCTCGGAGAGCAGTTCTTC
CASTLRLGEQFF
>NA|NA|TRBV6-1|TRBJ1-3
TGTGCCAGCACCTCTAGTGGGGCGTACACCATATATTTT
CASTSSGAYTIYF
>NA|NA|TRBV10-2|TRBJ1-5
TGCGCCAGCAGTGATTGGGGTCCTAATCAGCCCCAGCATTTT
CASSDWGPNQPQHF
>NA|NA|TRBV19|TRBJ2-7
TGTGCCAGTAGTTCCCTCTCCTACGAGCAGTACTTC
CASSSLSYEQYF
>NA|NA|TRBV18|TRBJ2-5
TGTGCCAGCTCACCCACCGGGAGAGGGGAACCTATAGAGACCCAGTACTTC
CASSPTGRGEPIETQYF